Given below is one T cell receptor (beta chain) in context. The antigen is not known. This specimen belongs to a study of yellow fever vaccine responses in identical twins. One entry per CDR3 protein results from TCRdb running MiXCR on the RT-PCR reads. The data show 30,000 to 40,000 distinct CDR3 sequences, less than 70% seen once. The V segment lost 1 base and the J segment 4 bases; nucleotides outside the gene matches: 4. Germline CDR1 reads ENHRY; CDR2 reads SYGVKD. This CDR3 comprises 16 residues. Study results and caveats: Vaccine T cell responses of twins reportedly seemed partly convergent and partly personalized.

Sequencing was performed on T cells from blood (PBMCs), unsorted or a sorted subset (not recorded which), taken before or after yellow fever vaccination (not recorded which). The clonotype was recovered from a young woman who received the yellow fever vaccine. The chain carries TRBV10-3 and TRBJ2-2; 9 bases fit TRBD1. The CDR3 DNA sequence: TGTGCCATCAGTGAGTACCGGGACAGGGCCACCGGGGAGCTGTTTTTT. Amino acids: CAISEYRDRATGELFF.